This T cell receptor beta chain was recovered during a study of cytomegalovirus exposure and HLA in healthy donors. On this clone: Its matching antigen is unknown.

General study results and limits: Previous analysis showed most TCR beta V segments were productive about 90% or about 30% of the time. From TCR beta sequences, most subjects' HLA-A and HLA-B alleles were reportedly predicted accurately.

With 60 Vbeta and 13 Jbeta primers, the PCR was carried out. Data came from immunoSEQ multiplex PCR; TCRdb stores just in-frame clones and leaves some out. The repertoire holds about 190,000 clones, with about 80% as singletons. Sequencing was performed on PBMCs. The clonotype comes from a woman aged 45-65 years in good health and CMV-seropositive.

CDR3 loop: CASSLAGSGKLFF. CDR3 DNA: TGTGCCAGCAGCTTAGCAGGATCGGGAAAACTGTTTTTT. V is TRBV7-9 and J is TRBJ1-4; D not certain. The CDR3 totals 13 residues. Germline V gives CDR1 SEHNR, CDR2 FQNEAQ (reference sequence). V was trimmed by 0 bases and J by 10 bases, leaving 9 bases between them.